This passage covers 22 T cell receptor beta chains from one sample sequenced in a study of blood T cell repertoires in COVID-19. The method was immunoSEQ multiplex PCR; TCRdb's version includes in-frame clones alone and lacks a portion of them. The sample holds some 56,000 clones, about 85% seen once. The specimen was peripheral blood. The receptors were gathered from an elderly woman with acute or convalescent COVID-19.

A single count supports this clone. The chain links TRBV3-1 (or the pseudogene TRBV3-2) to TRBJ1-1; D gene unclear. CDR3 length: 13 residues. Between the trimmed V and J ends, which lost 2 bases and 0 bases, there was a span of 4 bases. CDR1 is LGHDT, CDR2 YNNKEL, per germline (reference sequence). CDR3 protein: CASSQSVNTEAFF. CDR3 sequence (DNA): TGTGCCAGCAGCCAATCCGTGAACACTGAAGCTTTCTTT.

This clone was seen just once. The chain combines TRBV6-6 with TRBJ1-3; TRBD1 aligns across 7 bases. There are 16 residues in the CDR3. Per germline, CDR1 MNHNY and CDR2 SVGAGI (reference sequence). The ends lost 2 bases at V and 2 bases at J; junction bases unmatched: 6. CDR3 protein: CASSYGQGTAGNTIYF. The CDR3 region has the DNA TGTGCCAGCAGTTACGGACAAGGGACAGCTGGAAACACCATATATTTT.

V usage is TRBV19 and J usage is TRBJ2-7; 7 nucleotides agree with TRBD2. This CDR3 spans 15 amino acids. The germline CDR1 and CDR2 sequences are LNHDA and SQIVND (reference sequence). J lost 3 bases, V lost 3 bases, and 8 bases had no gene match. For the CDR3, the DNA is TGTGCCAGTAGTATCCGGGCAGGGAGGGGCTACGAGCAGTACTTC. Translated, it gives CASSIRAGRGYEQYF.

The chain joins TRBV4-1 to TRBJ2-3; 15 bases line up with TRBD2. Germline CDR1 reads MGHRA; CDR2 reads YSYEKL. The CDR3 totals 16 residues. Trimming cost V 4 bases and J 5 bases; bases outside gene matches: 4. The DNA of the CDR3 is TGCGCCAGCAGCCGAATGGGACTAGCGGGAGGAGATACGCAGTATTTT. Translated, it gives CASSRMGLAGGDTQYF.

The chain links TRBV14 to TRBJ2-1, with D tentatively TRBD2 (5 bases). Looked up from germline, CDR1 is SGHDN and CDR2 is FVKESK. V lost 0 bases, J lost 7 bases, and 7 bases lay in between. This CDR3 is built from 13 residues. CDR3 region: CASSQDLANEQFF. DNA of the CDR3: TGTGCCAGCAGCCAAGATCTAGCTAATGAGCAGTTCTTC.

The rearrangement links TRBV3-1 (or the pseudogene TRBV3-2) to TRBJ2-3; 8 bases line up with TRBD2. CDR1 LGHDT and CDR2 YNNKEL come from the germline V gene (reference sequence). The CDR3 is made up of 17 amino acids. V lost 4 bases, J lost 3 bases, and 12 bases stayed unmatched. The CDR3 nucleotides read TGTGCCAGCAGCCTCCAAAGGGCAGCGGGGGAAACAGATACGCAGTATTTT. Protein: CASSLQRAAGETDTQYF.

The J gene is TRBJ1-1, the V gene TRBV13, with D possibly matching TRBD1 (5 bases). CDR1 and CDR2 (germline): PRHDT, FYEKMQ (reference sequence). V lost 7 bases, J lost 2 bases, and 17 bases lay in between. The CDR3 spans 15 residues. The CDR3 here is CASTTRTRGNTEAFF. The CDR3 bases are TGTGCCAGCACTACGCGGACTAGGGGAAACACTGAAGCTTTCTTT.

The chain couples TRBV6-5 to TRBJ2-5; TRBD2 might be the D (6 bases). The CDR3 runs 13 residues. The ends were cut back, 2 bases at V and 5 bases at J, with 9 bases in the middle. Germline CDR1 reads MNHEY; CDR2 reads SVGAGI. The CDR3 loop is CASSYGGKETQYF. CDR3 DNA sequence: TGTGCCAGCAGTTACGGGGGGAAGGAGACCCAGTACTTC.

This sequence joins TRBV7-2 and TRBJ1-2; D is unresolved. This CDR3 has 13 amino acids. V lost 7 bases, J lost 7 bases, and 16 bases lay in between. Germline-derived CDR1 and CDR2 are SGHTA and FQGNSA. Here the CDR3 reads CASTLSPGSGYTF. The CDR3 coding sequence is TGTGCCAGCACTCTCAGCCCGGGTTCTGGCTACACCTTC.

CDR3 amino acids: CASSPRQGLEAKNIQYF. DNA of the CDR3: TGTGCCAGCAGCCCGAGACAGGGCCTAGAAGCCAAAAACATTCAGTACTTC. This chain links TRBV9 with TRBJ2-4; the match to TRBD1 covers 7 bases. Losses at the gene ends were 4 bases for V and 0 bases for J; bases not matched to a gene: 10. CDR3 size: 17 residues. Per germline, CDR1 SGDLS and CDR2 YYNGEE.

The chain is built from TRBV30 and TRBJ2-1; D possibly corresponds to TRBD2 (6 bases). The CDR3 sequence is 16 residues long. From germline, CDR1 is GTSNPN and CDR2 SVGIG (reference sequence). V gave up 4 bases and J gave up 4 bases, with 20 bases separating them. In DNA form, the CDR3 reads TGTGCCTGGACCCCCCTGGCGCGGGGTTCGTACAATGAGCAGTTCTTC. Translation: CAWTPLARGSYNEQFF. The full variable domain, in which reference TRBV30 and TRBJ2-1 provide the parts outside the CDR3, is SQTIHQWPATLVQPVGSPLSLECTVEGTSNPNLYWYRQAAGRGLQLLFYSVGIGQISSEVPQNLSASRPQDRQFILSSKKLLLSDSGFYLCAWTPLARGSYNEQFFGPGTRLTVL.

This chain joins TRBV18 and TRBJ2-3, with 10 nucleotides matching TRBD2. J gave up 7 bases and V 5 bases, and 12 bases lay outside the gene matches. From germline, CDR1 is KGHSH and CDR2 LQKENI. The CDR3 is 16 amino acids. CDR3 coding DNA: TGTGCCAGCTCAGGATTAAGCGGGGGGGCCCAATATACGCAGTATTTT. Residues: CASSGLSGGAQYTQYF.

This chain links TRBV2 with TRBJ1-2; maybe TRBD1 (5 bases). The CDR3 loop spans 16 amino acids. V lost 4 bases and J lost 6, with 21 bases in between. Germline CDR1 SNHLY, CDR2 FYNNEI. The CDR3 nucleotides read TGTGCCAGCAGTGCCACCGGCTTAGGGGTAGGCCATGGCTACACCTTC. Amino acid sequence: CASSATGLGVGHGYTF.

The chain has TRBV3-1 (or the pseudogene TRBV3-2) and TRBJ2-7; 9 positions agree with TRBD2. V was pared by 1 base and J by 2 bases, with 0 bases of the junction left unmatched. The CDR3 has 14 residues. Germline lookup yields CDR1 LGHDT and CDR2 YNNKEL (reference sequence). CDR3 bases: TGTGCCAGCAGCCAAGGCGGGGGGGCCTACGAGCAGTACTTC. Residues: CASSQGGGAYEQYF.

This chain connects TRBV15 to TRBJ1-2, with 12 positions matching TRBD1. The V segment lost 8 bases and the J segment 8 bases; nucleotides outside the gene matches: 9. This CDR3 comprises 14 residues. The V gene's germline CDR1 is LNHNV and CDR2 YYDKDF (reference sequence). The CDR3 here is CATCRDRGLRGYTF. CDR3 DNA sequence: TGTGCCACCTGTAGGGACAGGGGGCTTCGAGGCTACACCTTC.

The chain carries TRBV5-6 and TRBJ2-1; possibly TRBD2 for D (6 bases). Trimming removed 0 bases at V and 4 bases at J, with 14 bases between. The CDR3 is 16 residues long. Germline lookup yields CDR1 SGHDT and CDR2 YYEEEE. The CDR3 reads CASSLEAGTLYNEQFF. The CDR3 nucleotides are TGTGCCAGCAGCTTGGAGGCGGGGACGCTTTACAATGAGCAGTTCTTC.

V gene TRBV6-4 combines with J gene TRBJ2-2; 8 bases are shared with TRBD2. CDR3 length: 18 residues. Germline V CDR1 and CDR2: MRHNA, SNTAGT. The ends lost 9 bases at V and 1 base at J; junction bases unmatched: 16. Written as DNA, the CDR3 is TGTGCCAGAAATCTTAGAGCGGGGGAATCGTGGAACACCGGGGAGCTGTTTTTT. Translation: CARNLRAGESWNTGELFF.

V gene TRBV3-1 (or the pseudogene TRBV3-2) combines with J gene TRBJ2-3, with 10 bases fitting TRBD2. The germline CDR1 and CDR2 sequences are LGHDT and YNNKEL (reference sequence). The CDR3 extends over 16 amino acids. Germline trimming cut 4 bases from V and 3 bases from J; bases unmatched to any gene: 7. The CDR3 region has the DNA TGTGCCAGCAGCCGGGCTAGCGGGGGTTGGACAGATACGCAGTATTTT. Its protein product is CASSRASGGWTDTQYF.

The chain joins TRBV4-1 to TRBJ1-1; tentatively, D is TRBD1 (5 bases). This CDR3 spans 15 amino acids. Germline loops: CDR1 MGHRA, CDR2 YSYEKL. The V gene lost 1 base and the J gene lost 3 bases, with 12 bases spanning the gap. This chain's CDR3 is CASSQVAGRDTEAFF. As DNA, the CDR3 is TGCGCCAGCAGCCAAGTCGCAGGGAGGGACACTGAAGCTTTCTTT.

The chain carries TRBV19 and TRBJ1-5; tentative D call: TRBD1 (5 bases). This CDR3 spans 14 amino acids. Germline V CDR1 and CDR2: LNHDA, SQIVND (reference sequence). Trimming took 11 bases from V and 0 from J, leaving 14 bases between them. The CDR3 reads CAARDSDSNQPQHF. In DNA form, the CDR3 reads TGTGCCGCTCGAGACAGCGATAGCAATCAGCCCCAGCATTTT.

This chain links TRBV2 with TRBJ2-3; 7 positions agree with TRBD2. The ends lost 7 bases at V and 0 bases at J; junction bases unmatched: 4. The CDR3 length is 14 residues. CDR1 is SNHLY, CDR2 FYNNEI, per germline. The CDR3 DNA reads TGTGCCAGCACCCAAGCGGGAAGCACAGATACGCAGTATTTT. This gives the protein CASTQAGSTDTQYF.

The gene calls are TRBV5-1 and TRBJ2-2; tentatively, D is TRBD1 (5 bases). CDR3 length: 13 amino acids. Trimming stripped 4 bases from V and 5 bases from J, with 9 bases between. Looked up from germline, CDR1 is SGHRS and CDR2 is YFSETQ. CDR3 sequence reads: CASSLGETGELFF. The CDR3 nucleotides are TGCGCCAGCAGCCTAGGGGAAACCGGGGAGCTGTTTTTT.